The following is a T cell receptor (beta chain) sequence with its context. The antigen it binds to is not known. The input lacks base qualities; no much larger clone sits a single base away. The library was generated by the immunoSEQ multiplex PCR assay. What TCRdb holds here is the immuneACCESS table cut down to in-frame rearrangements. Part of the clones is not present; checked against another copy, under half of the missing clones reflect an unresolved V gene, and the others are unexplained. In all, the sample holds roughly 45,000 clones, and approximately 86% of those were seen once. The ten largest clones represent roughly 2.8% of the sample. This sample is part of a study of control samples from healthy donors and cancer patients (dated by TCRdb to 2020 to 2022). Reading the germline V gene (reference sequence) gives CDR1 MNHEY and CDR2 SMNVEV. Counted from cysteine to phenylalanine, this CDR3 has 16 amino acids. The sequence is cut down to CDR3 DNA, 48 bases in frame from base 1. The V and J ends are trimmed by 6 bases and 7 bases, leaving 22 bases between them.

Specimen: PBMCs. The chain is made from TRBV27 and TRBJ2-1; TRBD2 is perhaps the D gene, given 5 matching bases. The receptor's source is a woman aged 45-65 years with lung cancer. The DNA sequence reads TGTGCCAGCAGCTCGGACGGACTCAGGCTGGGAAATGAGCAGTTCTTC. Its protein is CASSSDGLRLGNEQFF.